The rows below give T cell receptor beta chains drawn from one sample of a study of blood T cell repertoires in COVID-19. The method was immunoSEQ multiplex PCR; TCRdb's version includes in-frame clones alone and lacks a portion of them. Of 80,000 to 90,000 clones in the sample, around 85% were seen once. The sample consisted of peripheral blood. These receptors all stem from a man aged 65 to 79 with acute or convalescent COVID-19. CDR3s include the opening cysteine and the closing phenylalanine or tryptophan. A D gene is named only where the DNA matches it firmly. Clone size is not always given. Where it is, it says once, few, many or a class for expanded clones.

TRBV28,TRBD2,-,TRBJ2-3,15,CASSSTGGNTDTQYF,TGTGCCAGCAGCTCAACGGGGGGGAACACAGATACGCAGTATTTT
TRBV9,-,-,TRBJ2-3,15,CASSPRAQGPDTQYF,TGTGCCAGCAGCCCCCGGGCCCAGGGGCCAGATACGCAGTATTTT
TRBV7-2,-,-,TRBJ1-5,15,CASSSIIRGNQPQHF,TGTGCCAGCAGCTCAATAATTCGAGGCAATCAGCCCCAGCATTTT
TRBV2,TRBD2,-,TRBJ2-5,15,CASKDRRLAQETQYF,TGTGCCAGCAAAGATAGGAGACTAGCACAAGAGACCCAGTACTTC
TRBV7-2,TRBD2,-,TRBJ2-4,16,CASSSRGGEGKNIQYF,TGTGCCAGCAGCTCCCGAGGAGGGGAGGGCAAAAACATTCAGTACTTC
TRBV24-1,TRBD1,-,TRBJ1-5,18,CATSESSGTGYSNQPQHF,TGTGCCACCAGTGAATCCTCCGGGACAGGATATAGCAATCAGCCCCAGCATTTT
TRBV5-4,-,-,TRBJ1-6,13,CASSLADNSPLHF,TGTGCCAGCAGCTTGGCAGATAATTCACCCCTCCACTTT
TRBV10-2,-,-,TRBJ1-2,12,CASSEGRAGYTF,TGCGCCAGCAGTGAGGGCAGGGCTGGCTACACCTTC
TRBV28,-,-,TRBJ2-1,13,CASRPSSYNEQFF,TGTGCCAGCAGACCGAGCTCCTACAATGAGCAGTTCTTC
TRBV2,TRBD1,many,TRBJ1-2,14,CASRLGQTVYGYTF,TGTGCCAGCAGACTGGGACAGACCGTTTATGGCTACACCTTC
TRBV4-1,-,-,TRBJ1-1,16,CASRTGSGTVNTEAFF,TGCGCCAGCAGGACGGGTTCTGGTACGGTGAACACTGAAGCTTTCTTT
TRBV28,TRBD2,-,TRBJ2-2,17,CASSFPGLAGSAGELFF,TGTGCCAGCAGTTTTCCTGGACTAGCGGGGTCCGCCGGGGAGCTGTTTTTT
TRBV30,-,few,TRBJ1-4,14,CAYSPGGREEKLFF,TGTGCCTATTCTCCCGGGGGACGAGAGGAAAAACTGTTTTTT
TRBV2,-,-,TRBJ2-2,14,CASRQDSTTGELFF,TGTGCCAGCAGGCAGGACAGCACCACCGGGGAGCTGTTTTTT
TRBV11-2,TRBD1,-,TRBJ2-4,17,CASSLLTGGEGKNIQYF,TGTGCCAGCAGCCTACTAACAGGGGGCGAGGGCAAAAACATTCAGTACTTC
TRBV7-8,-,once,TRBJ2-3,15,CASTISGTFRDTQYF,TGTGCCAGTACCATCTCAGGGACATTCAGGGATACGCAGTATTTT
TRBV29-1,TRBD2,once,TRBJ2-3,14,CSAPHGGGTDTQYF,TGCAGCGCCCCTCATGGGGGGGGTACAGATACGCAGTATTTT
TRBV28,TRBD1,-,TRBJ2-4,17,CASRPRGQGVGKNIQYF,TGTGCCAGCAGACCTAGGGGACAGGGGGTCGGCAAAAACATTCAGTACTTC
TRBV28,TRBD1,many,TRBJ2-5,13,CASSFTGGETQYF,TGTGCCAGCAGTTTTACAGGGGGTGAGACCCAGTACTTC
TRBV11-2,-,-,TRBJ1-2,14,CASSAGLRGYGYTF,TGTGCCAGCAGCGCGGGACTTCGCGGCTATGGCTACACCTTC
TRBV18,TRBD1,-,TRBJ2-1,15,CASSLEQGAMNEQFF,TGTGCCAGCTCACTAGAACAGGGGGCAATGAATGAGCAGTTCTTC
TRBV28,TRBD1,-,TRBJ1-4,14,CASTDRERDEKLFF,TGTGCCAGCACTGACAGGGAAAGGGATGAAAAACTGTTTTTT
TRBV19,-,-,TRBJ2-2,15,CASSPRTTNTGELFF,TGTGCCAGTAGCCCCCGGACAACTAACACCGGGGAGCTGTTTTTT
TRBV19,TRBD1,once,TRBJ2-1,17,CASSPPAGTGNYNEQFF,TGTGCCAGTAGTCCCCCCGCAGGGACAGGGAATTACAATGAGCAGTTCTTC
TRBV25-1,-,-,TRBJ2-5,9,CEYQETQYF,TGCGAGTACCAAGAGACCCAGTACTTC
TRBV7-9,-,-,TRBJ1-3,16,CASSPSGGRSGNTIYF,TGTGCCAGCAGCCCTTCGGGGGGCCGCTCTGGAAACACCATATATTTT
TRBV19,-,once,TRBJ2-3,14,CASSILGGTDTQYF,TGTGCCAGTAGTATCCTCGGGGGCACAGATACGCAGTATTTT
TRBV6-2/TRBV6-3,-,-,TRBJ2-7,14,CASSFSGSSYEQYF,TGTGCCAGCAGTTTTAGTGGGAGCTCCTACGAGCAGTACTTC
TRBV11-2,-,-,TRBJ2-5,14,CASSPQGIQETQYF,TGTGCCAGCAGCCCCCAGGGAATCCAAGAGACCCAGTACTTC
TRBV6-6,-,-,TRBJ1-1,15,CASSYTDYPYTEAFF,TGTGCCAGCAGTTATACAGACTATCCTTACACTGAAGCTTTCTTT
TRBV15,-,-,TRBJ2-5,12,CATARGRETQYF,TGTGCCACCGCACGCGGGCGGGAGACCCAGTACTTC
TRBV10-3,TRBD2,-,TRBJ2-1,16,CAISHRLAGSDNEQFF,TGTGCCATCAGCCACAGACTAGCGGGGAGCGACAATGAGCAGTTCTTC
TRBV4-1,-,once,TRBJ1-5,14,CASSHAPGDQPQHF,TGCGCCAGCAGCCATGCCCCAGGGGACCAGCCCCAGCATTTT
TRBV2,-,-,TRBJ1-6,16,CASSEADSLLNSPLHF,TGTGCCAGCAGTGAAGCGGACAGCCTTCTTAATTCACCCCTCCACTTT
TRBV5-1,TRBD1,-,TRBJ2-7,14,CASSLQDRVREQYF,TGCGCCAGCAGCCTCCAGGACAGGGTGCGAGAGCAGTACTTC
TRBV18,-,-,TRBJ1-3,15,CASSPPNRSGNTIYF,TGTGCCAGCTCACCTCCCAACAGGTCTGGAAACACCATATATTTT
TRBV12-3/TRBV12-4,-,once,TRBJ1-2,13,CASSPDTAYGYTF,TGTGCCAGCAGTCCGGACACGGCCTATGGCTACACCTTC
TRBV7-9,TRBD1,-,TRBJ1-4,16,CASSSTGVGANEKLFF,TGTGCCAGCAGCTCCACAGGGGTCGGGGCTAATGAAAAACTGTTTTTT
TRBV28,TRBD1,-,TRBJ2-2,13,CATQTGGIGELFF,TGTGCCACCCAGACAGGGGGCATCGGGGAGCTGTTTTTT
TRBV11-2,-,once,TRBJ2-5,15,CASSPPEGVVETQYF,TGTGCCAGCAGCCCCCCCGAGGGGGTAGTAGAGACCCAGTACTTC
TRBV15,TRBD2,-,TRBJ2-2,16,CATSRGRGRNTGELFF,TGTGCCACCAGCAGAGGGCGGGGGAGGAACACCGGGGAGCTGTTTTTT
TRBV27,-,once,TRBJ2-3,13,CASSFASGNTQYF,TGTGCCAGCAGTTTCGCCTCGGGGAATACGCAGTATTTT
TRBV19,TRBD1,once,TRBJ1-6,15,CASSVPGQGTSPLHF,TGTGCCAGTAGTGTACCGGGACAGGGGACTTCACCCCTCCACTTT
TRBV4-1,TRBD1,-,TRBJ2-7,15,CASSQDMGTAYEQYF,TGCGCCAGCAGCCAAGATATGGGGACAGCCTACGAGCAGTACTTC
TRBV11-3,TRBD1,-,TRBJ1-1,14,CASSLGDRNTEAFF,TGTGCCAGCAGCTTGGGGGACAGGAACACTGAAGCTTTCTTT
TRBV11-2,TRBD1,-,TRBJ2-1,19,CASSPPKTGAELTYNEQFF,TGTGCCAGCAGCCCCCCTAAGACAGGGGCCGAACTCACCTACAATGAGCAGTTCTTC
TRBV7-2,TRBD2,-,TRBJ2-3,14,CASSPGTITDTQYF,TGTGCCAGCAGCCCCGGGACTATTACAGATACGCAGTATTTT
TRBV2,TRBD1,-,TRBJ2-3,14,CASKRQGAPDTQYF,TGTGCCAGCAAAAGACAGGGTGCCCCAGATACGCAGTATTTT
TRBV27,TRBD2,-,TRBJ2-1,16,CASSTATSGQYNEQFF,TGTGCCAGCAGTACCGCAACTAGCGGCCAATACAATGAGCAGTTCTTC
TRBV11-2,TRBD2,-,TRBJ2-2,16,CASSPRTAGGTGELFF,TGTGCCAGCAGTCCCCGGACGGCCGGGGGGACCGGGGAGCTGTTTTTT
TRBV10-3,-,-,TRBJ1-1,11,CAISGGLGGFF,TGTGCCATCAGTGGGGGCTTGGGAGGTTTCTTT
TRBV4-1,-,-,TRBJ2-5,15,CASSPSPAVQETQYF,TGCGCCAGCAGCCCTAGCCCAGCCGTCCAAGAGACCCAGTACTTC
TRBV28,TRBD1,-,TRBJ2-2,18,CASSSYGTDYRSAGELFF,TGTGCCAGCAGTTCTTATGGGACAGACTACAGGAGCGCCGGGGAGCTGTTTTTT
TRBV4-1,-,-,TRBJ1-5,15,CASSQEGGGWQPQHF,TGCGCCAGCAGCCAAGAGGGTGGAGGTTGGCAACCCCAGCATTTT
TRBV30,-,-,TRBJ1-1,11,CAWRPSGGAFF,TGTGCCTGGAGGCCGTCCGGAGGAGCTTTCTTT